This is a list of T cell receptor beta chains from one sample in a study of T cells in Graves' hyperthyroidism and ophthalmopathy. TCRdb reanalysed the multiplex PCR reads using MiXCR and keeps one entry per CDR3 protein. The data show hundreds of thousands of distinct CDR3 sequences, more than 14% seen once. The specimen was blood. Every receptor here comes from a woman in her fifties or sixties with Graves' ophthalmopathy. The CDR3 runs from the conserved cysteine through the conserved F or W. A D gene is named only where the DNA matches it firmly. For some rows the clone size is stated as once, few or many, or as a class when expanded; others skip it.

v_gene	abundance	j_gene	d_gene	CDR3aa	CDR3nt
TRBV11-3	-	TRBJ2-2	TRBD2	CASSLSGARAGELFF	TGTGCCAGCAGCCTAAGCGGGGCGCGGGCCGGGGAGCTGTTTTTT
TRBV19	-	TRBJ2-7	-	CASSGGRFLEQYF	TGTGCCAGTAGTGGGGGACGTTTCTTGGAGCAGTACTTC
TRBV24-1	-	TRBJ2-5	-	CATSPVGQGGRETQYF	TGTGCCACCTCGCCTGTTGGGCAGGGAGGAAGAGAGACCCAGTACTTC
TRBV7-9	few	TRBJ2-7	-	CASSSPGVGEQYF	TGTGCCAGCAGTTCCCCAGGGGTTGGCGAGCAGTACTTC
TRBV2	many	TRBJ1-4	-	CASKSGETEKLFF	TGTGCCAGCAAGTCAGGGGAAACTGAAAAACTGTTTTTT
TRBV2	many	TRBJ1-1	-	CASRGEGGGAKDAFF	TGTGCCAGCAGGGGGGAGGGGGGGGGCGCGAAAGACGCTTTCTTT
TRBV27	few	TRBJ1-1	-	CASSLSGVLDTEAFF	TGTGCCAGCAGTTTATCGGGCGTTTTGGACACTGAAGCTTTCTTT
TRBV20-1	many	TRBJ1-2	-	CSARTQGIGSYGYTF	TGCAGTGCTAGAACACAGGGAATAGGTAGCTATGGCTACACCTTC
TRBV28	few	TRBJ2-2	-	CASRASGTPNTGELFF	TGTGCCAGCAGGGCCTCCGGGACACCGAACACCGGGGAGCTGTTTTTT
TRBV28	many	TRBJ2-7	TRBD2	CASSIQSGRRSYEQYF	TGTGCCAGCAGTATACAGAGCGGGAGGCGCTCCTACGAGCAGTACTTC
TRBV28	-	TRBJ2-3	-	CASRPGGTSTDTQYF	TGTGCCAGCAGACCCGGCGGGACTAGCACAGATACGCAGTATTTT
TRBV11-3	many	TRBJ1-6	TRBD1	CASSSRGQSPLHF	TGTGCCAGCAGCTCCAGGGGGCAATCACCCCTCCACTTT
TRBV7-8	many	TRBJ1-2	TRBD1	CASSASGTGAYGYTF	TGTGCCAGCAGCGCTTCCGGGACAGGGGCCTATGGCTACACCTTC
TRBV5-5	many	TRBJ1-1	-	CASSHLTGIMNTEAFF	TGTGCCAGCAGCCACCTGACAGGAATCATGAACACTGAAGCTTTCTTT
TRBV18	many	TRBJ1-1	-	CASSNSGGVQVAEAFF	TGTGCCAGCTCTAACTCCGGCGGGGTACAGGTCGCTGAAGCTTTCTTT
TRBV15	few	TRBJ1-5	TRBD1	CATSRPRTGGDQPQHF	TGTGCCACCAGCAGACCTCGGACAGGGGGAGATCAGCCCCAGCATTTT
TRBV20-1	-	TRBJ2-1	TRBD1	CSARPDRVLNNEQFF	TGCAGTGCTAGACCGGACAGGGTCCTCAACAATGAGCAGTTCTTC
TRBV4-1	many	TRBJ2-7	-	CASSQQIGGSHEQYF	TGCGCCAGCAGCCAGCAAATCGGGGGTTCCCACGAGCAGTACTTC
TRBV12-3/TRBV12-4	few	TRBJ1-1	-	CASSFDHYRVNTEAFF	TGTGCCAGCAGTTTTGATCACTACAGGGTGAACACTGAAGCTTTCTTT
TRBV18	many	TRBJ2-7	TRBD2	CASSPPGLAGRYYEQYF	TGTGCCAGCTCACCACCGGGACTAGCGGGAAGGTACTACGAGCAGTACTTC
TRBV7-9	many	TRBJ1-1	TRBD1	CASSPPGQFTEAFF	TGTGCCAGCAGCCCCCCGGGACAGTTCACTGAAGCTTTCTTT
TRBV28	many	TRBJ2-1	TRBD2	CASTMTSGYTYNEQFF	TGTGCCAGCACAATGACTAGCGGATATACCTACAATGAGCAGTTCTTC
TRBV5-1	-	TRBJ2-1	TRBD1	CASSLAQGARDEQFF	TGCGCCAGCAGCTTGGCACAGGGGGCAAGGGATGAGCAGTTCTTC
TRBV28	many	TRBJ1-2	TRBD1	CASSFPGQGAQGYTF	TGTGCCAGCAGTTTCCCGGGACAGGGGGCACAAGGCTACACCTTC
TRBV4-2	-	TRBJ2-3	-	CASSQEAGGGGTQYF	TGTGCCAGCAGCCAAGAAGCCGGAGGGGGGGGTACGCAGTATTTT
TRBV7-3	many	TRBJ1-1	-	CASSFEGTVTEAFF	TGTGCCAGCAGCTTTGAGGGGACGGTCACTGAAGCTTTCTTT
TRBV9	-	TRBJ1-1	TRBD1	CASSNRPGQGRGDTEAFF	TGTGCCAGCAGCAATCGGCCTGGACAGGGGCGAGGGGACACTGAAGCTTTCTTT
TRBV11-2	many	TRBJ1-1	-	CASSLDRVPEAFF	TGTGCCAGCAGCTTAGACCGGGTACCCGAAGCTTTCTTT
TRBV27	many	TRBJ2-3	TRBD1	CASSNWDRVVTDTQYF	TGTGCCAGCAGCAACTGGGACAGGGTCGTAACAGATACGCAGTATTTT
TRBV29-1	-	TRBJ1-2	-	CSVVGWFGYTF	TGCAGCGTTGTTGGCTGGTTCGGCTACACCTTC
TRBV7-9	few	TRBJ1-3	-	CASSFSWDYSGNTIYF	TGTGCCAGCAGCTTCTCATGGGATTACTCTGGAAACACCATATATTTT
TRBV27	few	TRBJ1-2	TRBD1	CASSFAGTGGADGYTF	TGTGCCAGCAGTTTTGCCGGGACAGGGGGCGCTGATGGCTACACCTTC
TRBV7-2	few	TRBJ1-1	-	CASSLATGTATEAFF	TGTGCCAGCAGCTTAGCAACCGGGACCGCAACTGAAGCTTTCTTT
TRBV19	-	TRBJ1-5	-	CASIPKGYSNQPQHF	TGTGCCAGTATTCCCAAGGGTTATAGCAATCAGCCCCAGCATTTT
TRBV5-1	many	TRBJ2-3	-	CASSKMRPTDTQYF	TGCGCCAGCAGCAAGATGCGACCCACAGATACGCAGTATTTT
TRBV19	many	TRBJ2-5	-	CASSIGGNVGRETQYF	TGTGCCAGTAGTATTGGAGGCAACGTGGGAAGAGAGACCCAGTACTTC
TRBV2	many	TRBJ1-3	-	CASRDARASGNTIYF	TGTGCCAGCAGGGACGCACGAGCCTCTGGAAACACCATATATTTT
TRBV20-1	-	TRBJ2-3	TRBD2	CSARALTSGRLDTQYF	TGCAGTGCTAGAGCCCTGACTAGCGGGAGACTTGATACGCAGTATTTT
TRBV7-9	many	TRBJ2-7	TRBD2	CASSLGPSGISYEQYF	TGTGCCAGCAGCTTGGGCCCTAGCGGGATCTCCTACGAGCAGTACTTC
TRBV7-9	many	TRBJ2-1	TRBD1	CASSQWDREQFF	TGTGCCAGCAGCCAATGGGACAGGGAGCAGTTCTTC
TRBV7-2	many	TRBJ1-2	TRBD1	CASSLGGVRGYTF	TGTGCCAGCAGCCTAGGGGGCGTCCGTGGCTACACCTTC
TRBV7-3	many	TRBJ2-2	-	CASSSGHDNTGELFF	TGTGCCAGCAGCTCGGGACACGACAACACCGGGGAGCTGTTTTTT
TRBV5-6	few	TRBJ2-5	TRBD2	CASSLILGTSGETQYF	TGTGCCAGCAGCTTGATTTTGGGTACTAGCGGAGAGACCCAGTACTTC
TRBV5-1	many	TRBJ2-3	TRBD1	CASSFRDREKYF	TGCGCCAGCAGCTTCCGGGACAGGGAGAAGTATTTT